A selection of T cell receptor beta chains follows, all from one sample in a study of regulatory T cells in long-lasting Graves disease. MiXCR, run by TCRdb on the multiplex PCR reads, gives a single entry per CDR3 protein. The sample contains more than 350,000 distinct CDR3 sequences, 21% of which appear only once. This specimen was peripheral blood mononuclear cells (PBMCs), taken when the disease was refractory, from a patient treated with antithyroid drugs. Source of these receptors: a female donor with Graves disease. Each CDR3 is given with its conserved first and last residue. A D gene is named only where the DNA matches it firmly. Expanded clones get a size class; other rows say once, few or many, or leave the size out.

v_call	clone_size	d_call	j_call	cdr3_nt	cdr3_aa
TRBV12-3/TRBV12-4	many	NA	TRBJ1-3	TGTGCCAGCAGACCGGGACGCCTGGAGCGGCTTGCAGGAAACACCATATATTTT	CASRPGRLERLAGNTIYF
TRBV28	many	NA	TRBJ1-5	TGTGCCAGTCAGGGAGATAGCAATCAGCCCCAGCATTTT	CASQGDSNQPQHF
TRBV11-3	many	NA	TRBJ1-2	TGTGCCAGCAGCCCGGGCGGGGGCGCTAACTATGGCTACACCTTC	CASSPGGGANYGYTF
TRBV6-1	many	NA	TRBJ1-1	TGTGCCAGCAGCATAGGACGGGACACTGAAGCTTTCTTT	CASSIGRDTEAFF
TRBV11-2	few	TRBD1	TRBJ2-3	TGTGCCAGCAGCTTAGATGGGACAGGGAGCACAGATACGCAGTATTTT	CASSLDGTGSTDTQYF
TRBV18	NA	NA	TRBJ2-2	TGTGCCAGCTCACCGGAACCGACTCCACGGGGGACCGGGGAGCTGTTTTTT	CASSPEPTPRGTGELFF
TRBV6-1	NA	NA	TRBJ2-4	TGTGCCAGCAGTCCGGACAGGGGTAGCGGGAGTATGCTAGACATTCAGTACTTC	CASSPDRGSGSMLDIQYF
TRBV12-3/TRBV12-4	NA	NA	TRBJ1-5	TGTGCCAGCAGTTTTAGAGGTCTGAATCAGCCCCAGCATTTT	CASSFRGLNQPQHF
TRBV20-1	many	NA	TRBJ1-1	TGCAGTGCTAGAGATTCGGCCACTGAAGCTTTCTTT	CSARDSATEAFF
TRBV7-9	few	NA	TRBJ1-4	TGTGCCAGCAGCCGACGGTCAACTAATGAAAAACTGTTTTTT	CASSRRSTNEKLFF
TRBV28	few	NA	TRBJ1-6	TGTGCTTCAGGGAAGGGAACAGGAGGGTCACCCCTCCACTTT	CASGKGTGGSPLHF
TRBV28	many	NA	TRBJ1-5	TGTGCCAGCAGTCCTCAGGTTAGCAATCAGCCCCAGCATTTT	CASSPQVSNQPQHF
TRBV6-5	NA	NA	TRBJ2-7	TGTGCCAGGAGTTACACGGGACTCTACGAGCAGTACTTC	CARSYTGLYEQYF
TRBV30	few	NA	TRBJ1-6	TGTGCCTGGAGTATCAGGGCGGGTTCACCCCTCCACTTT	CAWSIRAGSPLHF
TRBV20-1	NA	NA	TRBJ1-2	TGCAGTGCTAGCGGACATCGCAACTATGGCTACACCTTC	CSASGHRNYGYTF
TRBV2	many	TRBD2	TRBJ2-7	TGTGCCAGCAGCTTAATAGCGGGAGATCCCTTCTCCTACGAGCAGTACTTC	CASSLIAGDPFSYEQYF
TRBV28	NA	TRBD2	TRBJ2-1	TGTGCCATCGAGAGCGGGAATATCGACAATGAGCAGTTCTTC	CAIESGNIDNEQFF
TRBV6-1	many	NA	TRBJ2-5	TGTGCCAGCACCCTGGGCCCTGAAGAGACCCAGTACTTC	CASTLGPEETQYF
TRBV15	many	TRBD1	TRBJ2-7	TGTGCCACCAGTGGAGGGGAATGGGGACAGGCGAACCGGGGACCTAACGAGCAGTACTTC	CATSGGEWGQANRGPNEQYF
TRBV30	few	NA	TRBJ2-2	TGTGCCTGCGGCTTCCTACAGGGTTCCACCGGGGAGCTGTTTTTT	CACGFLQGSTGELFF
TRBV13	NA	NA	TRBJ2-1	TGTGCCAGCAGCTTAGGCAGGACCGGCTATGAGCAGTTCTTC	CASSLGRTGYEQFF
TRBV11-2	many	NA	TRBJ1-2	TGTGCCAGCAGCGAAGACAGGCCCTCATTTGGCTACACCTTC	CASSEDRPSFGYTF
TRBV6-1	once	NA	TRBJ2-2	TGTGCCAGCAGAAGACAGGGGAAGGGCGGGAGAGAGGACACCGGGGAGCTGTTTTTT	CASRRQGKGGREDTGELFF
TRBV28	NA	NA	TRBJ2-6	TGTGCCAGCAGTTTGGAAAGGAAAGGGGCCAACGTCCTGACTTTC	CASSLERKGANVLTF
TRBV12-3/TRBV12-4	few	TRBD1	TRBJ1-2	TGTGCCAGCAGTCCCTGGGACAGCTCAACTAATGGCTACACCTTC	CASSPWDSSTNGYTF
TRBV12-3/TRBV12-4	many	NA	TRBJ2-5	TGTGCCAGCAGTTTACTCCGCGTAGGCGAAGAGACCCAGTACTTC	CASSLLRVGEETQYF
TRBV5-1	NA	NA	TRBJ1-2	TGCGCCAGCAGCTTGCTCCGTGCAGTTAAGGATGGGGACTACACCTTC	CASSLLRAVKDGDYTF
TRBV6-2/TRBV6-3	many	NA	TRBJ2-4	TGTGCCAGCAGTTACGGGCGGAACATTCAGTACTTC	CASSYGRNIQYF
TRBV28	many	TRBD2	TRBJ2-7	TGTGCCAGCAGTTTGGGCGGGAGGCATCCCTTTTACGAGCAGTACTTC	CASSLGGRHPFYEQYF
TRBV29-1	many	TRBD1	TRBJ1-2	TGCAGCGTGATCGGGACAGAACCTTATGGCTACACCTTC	CSVIGTEPYGYTF
TRBV20-1	many	NA	TRBJ1-2	TGCAGTGCTAGAGATCTTGGAGGGGCATATGGCTACACCTTC	CSARDLGGAYGYTF
TRBV3-1	few	NA	TRBJ2-3	TGTGCCAGCAGCCAAGATCCAGATACGCAGTATTTT	CASSQDPDTQYF
TRBV11-1	many	NA	TRBJ1-2	TGTGCCAGCAGCTTAGCGGGCCTTCCTTGCACCTTC	CASSLAGLPCTF
TRBV19	many	NA	TRBJ1-1	TGTGCCAGCAGCGGACAGGAAGCTTTCTTT	CASSGQEAFF
TRBV20-1	few	TRBD1	TRBJ2-7	TGCAGTGCTCGTAGACAGGGGGCCTCCGAGCAGTACTTC	CSARRQGASEQYF
TRBV4-1	NA	NA	TRBJ1-2	TGCGCCAGCAGCCAGGCGAAAGGGTCGGGGAGCATCGATGGCTACACCTTC	CASSQAKGSGSIDGYTF